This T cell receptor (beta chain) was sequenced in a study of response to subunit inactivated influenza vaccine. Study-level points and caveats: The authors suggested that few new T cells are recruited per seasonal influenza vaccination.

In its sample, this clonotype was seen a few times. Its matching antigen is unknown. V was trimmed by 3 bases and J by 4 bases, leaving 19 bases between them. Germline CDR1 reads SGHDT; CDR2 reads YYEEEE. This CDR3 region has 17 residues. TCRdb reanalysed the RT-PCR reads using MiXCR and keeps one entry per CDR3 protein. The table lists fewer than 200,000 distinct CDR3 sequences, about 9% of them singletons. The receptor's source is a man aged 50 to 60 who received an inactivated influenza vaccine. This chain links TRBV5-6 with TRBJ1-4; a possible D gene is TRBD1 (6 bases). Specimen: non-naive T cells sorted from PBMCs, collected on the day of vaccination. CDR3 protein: CASSSLTPGTLNEKLFF. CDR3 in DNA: TGTGCCAGCAGCTCCCTGACGCCCGGGACACTTAATGAAAAACTGTTTTTT.